This T cell receptor beta chain was captured in a study of beta chain features in type 1 diabetes (dated by TCRdb to the late 2010s). Study-wide context: Mean age, gender distribution, total cell number and subset yield were not different between patients and healthy donors. A total of roughly 100 million sorted cells were examined across all samples, and RNA yield correlated strongly with the number of cells per subset. In the study, recently diagnosed type 1 diabetes patients and matched healthy donors were compared on the TCRB repertoires of their sorted circulating CD4+ T cell subsets. Naive and central memory subsets were obtained from all 30 or so donors, but regulatory and stem cell-like memory subsets were isolated from only 8 patients and roughly 8 healthy donors. Overall results and qualifications from the work: The naive, central memory and regulatory TCRB repertoires appeared to resemble one another more closely among patients than among healthy donors. Because cDNA was sequenced instead of genomic DNA, highly expressing activated cells could be over-represented, though the groups showed no difference in activation or CD3 levels. Shorter templates might have been favored by PCR, but patient and control samples were amplified and corrected together, so both groups would have been affected equally by any skew. Patients with type 1 diabetes made fewer insertions and deleted more nucleotides at VDJ recombination sites, implying thymic rearrangement abnormalities. Type 1 diabetes patients showed a moderate but significant shortening of TCRB CDR3 length in all four CD4+ subsets. HLA sub-analyses involved small numbers of individuals, so any influence of HLA type on TCRB rearrangement remained unresolved.

Concerning this clone itself: The specificity of this receptor is unknown. One base away there is no much larger clone; base qualities are not given.

The entire isolated RNA was reverse transcribed using the High Capacity cDNA Reverse Transcription Kit, and thus expressed TCRB transcripts were sequenced. Naive, central memory and regulatory T cell samples underwent deep immunoSEQ sequencing, averaging about 3.57 million total reads per sample. Sorted cells were lysed in RLT buffer and RNA was extracted with DNase-treated RNeasy Micro or Mini kits, depending on cell number. Each cell subset was processed on its own to prevent cross-contamination, while patient and healthy donor samples were processed together. The immunoSEQ multiplex PCR was used to amplify TCRB sequences from cDNA, generating 87-bp fragments that spanned the CDR3 region. Amplicons were sequenced on the Illumina HiSeq platform. The source study handled its data this way. Synthetic template baselines were used to correct PCR bias computationally, reads within Hamming distance 2 were collapsed, and singletons that could not be merged were discarded. Reads were aligned to IMGT to assign V, D and J genes, CDR3 length, and insertions or deletions at six rearrangement sites. Within each subset, clonotype counts were normalized to sorted cell number, after which true diversity and Gini coefficients were computed with the tcR R package. Repertoire sharing was quantified using the overlap coefficient calculated on TCRB nucleotide sequences. In its TCRdb copy, this immuneACCESS table keeps in-frame sequences only and misses some clones. Where compared with another copy, unresolved V genes explain less than half of these, and the others have no known cause. V and J calls plus clone size are reproduced from that table; the DNA served to infer D and trimming. This sample holds 60,000 or so clones; around 63% were observed only once. About 2.2% of the sample comes from the top ten.

A single peripheral blood draw of approximately 110 mL on average was collected from each donor into heparinised tubes. Using a panel that included CD45RO, CCR7, CD25, CD127, CD95 and CD27, naive, central memory, regulatory and stem cell-like memory CD4+ T cells were sorted on a BD FACSAria II. All sorted populations exceeded 95% purity. PBMCs were separated immediately by Lymphoprep density gradient centrifugation and were stained directly, without being cultured. Samples were stained and sorted in pairs, with one healthy donor and one patient per experiment, so that batch effects were minimized. V gives up 0 bases and J gives up 7 bases, and the segment between their germline ends measures 10 bases. Its CDR3 holds 13 amino acids, cysteine through phenylalanine. The entry retains the CDR3 DNA only, 39 bases that are in frame from base 1. Based on the germline V gene, the CDR1 and CDR2 sequences are SGHRS and YFSETQ.

The sample comprised Tregs from blood. According to the study, the label for this sample's cell subset or site signals: regulatory CD4+ T cells. The sequence was collected from a woman aged 18-30 years in good health. The rearranged segments are TRBV5-1 and TRBJ2-5; the D gene is perhaps TRBD1, on 6 matching bases. The CDR3 protein sequence reads: CASSLGQALTQYF. The sequenced DNA: TGCGCCAGCAGCTTGGGACAGGCGTTGACCCAGTACTTC.